Below, one T cell receptor beta chain is given with its context. Its target is unknown. Investigators amplified TCR beta CDR3 regions from RNA transcripts. RT-PCR was first run with HTBI primers, then multiplex PCR in a second round. Via MiXCR, TCRdb re-called the multiplex PCR reads, giving one row per CDR3 protein. This table has over a million distinct CDR3 sequences, 35% to 40% appearing once. These data originate in a study of Graves' ophthalmopathy and Graves' hyperthyroidism. The junction had 15 bases not matched to a gene; V was cut back by 5 bases and J by 2 bases. This CDR3 spans 18 amino acids. Germline-derived CDR1 and CDR2 are MGHDK and SYGVNS. Findings and limits, study-wide: Most thyroid clonotypes expanded beyond 0.001 frequency were also found in blood.

A diagnosis was made from clinical symptoms together with serum thyroxine, TRAb, thyroid ultrasound and orbital computed tomography. The clonotype originates from an adult man with Graves' hyperthyroidism. The V gene is TRBV25-1, the J gene TRBJ1-5, with TRBD1 matching 7 bases. Specimen: peripheral blood or thyroid tissue (not recorded which). The CDR3 region has the DNA TGTGCCAGCAGTCCTGACAGGGTTCCCCCGGCAGGCAATCAGCCCCAGCATTTT. Encoded protein: CASSPDRVPPAGNQPQHF.